This paragraph reports one T cell receptor beta chain. These data come from a study of identical twins. TCRdb used MiXCR to reprocess the 5' RACE reads, holding one entry per CDR3 protein. The sample carries nearly 200,000 distinct CDR3 sequences, approximately 15% recorded once. Per the germline V gene, CDR1 is SNHLY and CDR2 is FYNNEI. The CDR3 runs to 19 residues. V dropped 6 bases and J dropped 0; count of bases not matched to a gene: 14. The sample was also reused in another study, on T cells expressing NK-cell markers.

The sample comprised CD8+ T cells sorted from blood. This chain connects TRBV2 to TRBJ2-3, with TRBD2 identical over 11 bases. The sequence was collected from a young woman in good health. The CDR3 spells CASSTGLADVRPSTDTQYF. For the CDR3, the DNA is TGTGCCAGCAGCACGGGACTAGCGGACGTAAGACCTAGCACAGATACGCAGTATTTT.